This T cell receptor (beta chain) was recovered during a study of cytomegalovirus exposure and HLA in healthy donors (dated by TCRdb to about 2017). Study-level background: In an earlier analysis of fewer than 750 of the donors, around 290 Gb of sequence data and 117 million unique TCR beta sequences from roughly 200 million T cells were reported. A separate validation cohort of over 95 different subjects was used in addition to the 666-subject first cohort. Among some 410 genotyped donors of the cohort, an average of about 240,000 unique TCR beta nucleotide sequences was sequenced per donor, of which roughly 17% were non-productive. Typing coverage varied by locus: roughly 629-630 donors for A, B, C, DRB1 and DQB1; approximately 560 for DQA1; approximately 610 for DPA1; 400 to 480 for DPB1. In the later analysis, no new phenotypic data were used to find candidate immune exposures; instead, reliance was placed on TCR beta sequences and their occurrence across donors. The study combined high-throughput TCR immunosequencing, statistical association of individual TCRs with disease status, and machine learning to predict cytomegalovirus infection status. About 300 gigabases of sequencing data and tens of millions of unique TCR sequences were included in an early release covering around 600 HLA-typed donors. The study aimed to test whether cataloging public T cell receptors could reveal signatures of past pathogen exposure. In an earlier analysis of more than 550 of the donors, high-throughput TCR beta sequencing was used to judge whether each TCR beta V gene segment behaved as functional or pseudogenic. The study used immunosequencing to profile the T cell repertoires of around 600 subjects and linked those repertoires to cytomegalovirus serostatus. Several DR-DQ haplotypes were handled as single units for association and clustering, since linkage in the cohort was strong. A later analysis re-analyzed previously published TCR beta repertoires from 550 to 700 donors and added high-resolution HLA genotyping to study TCR occurrence patterns. A later genetic analysis used genome-wide SNP genotypes for about 60% of the roughly 700 donors, treating that subset as a discovery cohort. Donor age, sex, ethnicity and CMV serostatus were collected together with the repertoire data. The genetic ancestry cluster associated with self-reported Caucasian donors included around 76% of the approximately 410 genotyped donors. Every discovery cohort repertoire had been produced on one sequencing platform. HLA typing covered class I and class II loci at four-digit resolution. What the work shows at the level of the full study, not this receptor alone: Most TCR sequences were seen in very few donors, while some public TCRs were found in many individuals. A few of the identified cytomegalovirus-associated TCR beta chains were confirmed in vitro to be specific for cytomegalovirus antigens. In an earlier analysis of more than 500 of the donors, most TCR beta V segments appeared in productive rearrangements about 87% or about 30% of the time, broadly matching IMGT annotations. Because counts were too low, some 16 rarely observed V segments, including chromosome 9 orphons, were excluded from the earlier analysis of around 640 of the donors. The cohort was sequenced for TCR beta chains only, and without alpha or paired-chain data the features that could be detected were limited. A later analysis found that most CMV-associated TCR beta chains appeared HLA-restricted, with HLA associations seemingly driven largely by CMV exposure. A cluster of highly shared sequence variants was judged likely to represent a technical artifact of the sequencing pipeline. In a later analysis, TCR association rates were found to vary across HLA loci, with the most associated TCRs seen for DRB1 alleles and the fewest for HLA-C alleles. Strong co-occurrence of HLA alleles, especially DR and DQ, made assigning TCR associations to individual alleles difficult. The 87-base-pair reads could not distinguish some IMGT-functional V segments, including TRBV6-2 and TRBV6-3, so those segments were excluded. The presence/absence analyses assumed that sequencing depth was roughly uniform across donors, and that assumption may not be true. It was suggested by the authors that the approach could potentially be generalized to other disease states and immunological phenotypes. Linkage disequilibrium might explain the correlated functional status among segregating V segments, but an unknown experimental factor could not be excluded. A later analysis associated about 16,000 TCR beta sequences with specific HLA alleles at a false discovery rate of 0.05. V-gene and J-gene trimming of TCR beta chains was associated with a missense DCLRE1C variant in a later genetic analysis, and the association was replicated in an independent cohort. According to a later analysis, parvovirus B19, influenza, CMV and Epstein-Barr virus appeared linked to several top co-occurrence clusters. Compared with the roughly 700-donor mean, donors in an Asian-associated ancestry cluster had fewer N-insertions in productive TCRs, according to a later genetic analysis. The only immune exposure information available for the cohort was CMV serostatus. Because HLA typing was missing for some donors at each locus, association tests included only the typed subset. The study gave a list of over 150 TCR beta chains associated with cytomegalovirus. In a later analysis, HLA-associated TCR beta chains were found to be more clonally expanded and to have lower generation probabilities than equally common non-associated chains. A further reported finding was that TCR beta sequences accurately predicted the HLA-A and HLA-B alleles for most subjects in the first cohort. In both the original and validation cohorts, the classifier was reported to diagnose cytomegalovirus status with high specificity and sensitivity.

V sheds 1 base and J sheds 9 bases, leaving 7 bases between their ends. Including cysteine and phenylalanine, the CDR3 has 12 amino acids. The read is trimmed to its CDR3 DNA, 36 bases read in frame from base 1. CDR1 and CDR2 were assigned from the germline V gene as LGHNT and FRNRAP. Turning to this clone: Its recognized antigen is unknown. No much larger clone is present one base from it, and per-base qualities are unavailable.

The library came from the immunoSEQ multiplex PCR assay. For the multiplex PCR, a mixture combining 60 forward primers for TCR Vbeta segments and 13 reverse primers for TCR Jbeta segments was used. A multiplex PCR assay on genomic DNA amplified the CDR3 region of rearranged TCR beta genes. The Illumina HiSeq System was used to sequence the amplified TCR beta libraries as 87-base-pair reads. Per the source publication's procedure: A later analysis tallied around 87 million unique TCR beta chains across the 700 or so repertoires, and around 12 million of those chains were shared by two or more donors. Raw reads were error-corrected and collapsed into unique sequences with a nearest-neighbor algorithm that merged closely related sequences to remove PCR and sequencing errors. To assign V, D and J gene segments, CDR3 sequences were aligned to IMGT reference sequences. For a sequence to be retained, a match of at least six nucleotides was required to both a V gene segment and a J gene segment. A rearrangement counted as productive if the CDR3 had no stop codons and remained in frame with V and J, and every other rearrangement counted as non-productive. Following IMGT convention, CDR3 was defined as the stretch from the second conserved V-encoded cysteine up to the conserved J-encoded phenylalanine. The earlier analysis of about 530 of the donors excluded any sequence lacking an unambiguous match to a single V gene segment. In an earlier analysis of around 600 of the donors, V segments were called functional above 56.7% productive rearrangements and were called segregating when the between-donor standard deviation exceeded 5%. A statistical classification framework was developed to diagnose cytomegalovirus status using the catalog of TCR beta chain sequences. V and J gene assignment, in a later analysis, came from comparing TCR nucleotide sequences with IMGT/GENE-DB human TR gene sequences. A later analysis assigned CDR3 sequences and most-parsimonious VDJ recombination scenarios with the TCRdist pipeline. In a later analysis, each TCR beta chain was defined by its CDR3 amino acid sequence together with its V-gene family, and reads without a unique V-gene family were excluded. To address suspected cross-contamination and a sequencing artifact, a later analysis removed 550 to 750 highly shared, low-generation-probability nucleotide sequences. In a later analysis, a clonal expansion index for each public chain was calculated from normalized within-repertoire ranks of inferred template counts. A later analysis computed generation probabilities with a VDJ recombination model fitted to out-of-frame rearrangements, and checked the results against IGoR. In a later analysis, hypergeometric tests were used to score TCR-TCR, TCR-HLA and TCR-CMV co-occurrence, with a repertoire-size bias correction applied to TCR pairs. To estimate false discovery rates, a later analysis permuted the HLA or CMV assignments 20 times. In a later analysis, co-occurring TCRs were grouped with DBSCAN, and TCRdist sequence similarity was added when clustering was performed within HLA-allele-positive subsets. Repertoires with fewer than 30,000 or more than 120,000 public chains, plus five repertoires with anomalous nucleotide sharing, were excluded from co-occurrence clustering. Not all clones reach the TCRdb copy of this immuneACCESS table, which keeps in-frame sequences only. Checked studies attribute under half of the gap to unresolved V genes and leave the rest unexplained. V, J and clone size are taken as reported in that table, and D and trimming were inferred from the DNA itself. The sample includes 150,000 to 180,000 clones, with approximately 80% observed a single time. Of the sample, roughly 13% falls within the top ten clones.

The cohort comprised around 700 healthy bone marrow donors. All cohort members were sampled while nominally healthy, although unrecorded immune exposures were likely present. The donor tested CMV seropositive and was one of the 289 seropositive cohort members. A peripheral blood sample was collected from each donor, and TCR beta sequencing was performed on peripheral blood mononuclear cells. The Qiagen DNeasy Blood Extraction Kit was used to extract genomic DNA from the blood cell samples. The TCR was taken from a man aged 25 to 40 in good health and CMV-seropositive. The sample was PBMCs. This receptor chain uses TRBV12-5 and TRBJ1-5, with an unclear D gene assignment. The nucleotide sequence is TGTGCTAGTGGTTTGGGACACGGGCCCCAGCATTTT. Its coded protein is CASGLGHGPQHF.